Reported below is one T cell receptor (beta chain). Its matching antigen is unknown. The sample comes from a study of CD8+CD57+ T cells in acquired aplastic anemia. Study at large: Mean yield of DNA from sorted CD4+ and CD8+ cells was roughly 3.4 ug.

Germline V gene sequence: CDR1 SNHLY, CDR2 FYNNEI. V lost 8 bases to trimming and J lost 7 bases; unmatched junction nucleotides: 5. This CDR3 contains 13 residues. General observations from the study: Under 35 was the count of CD8+ CDR3 sequences that patients shared with controls.

Genomic DNA served as template for TCR beta VDJ and CDR3 profiling. From the reads, TCRdb called clonotypes with MiXCR, one entry per CDR3 protein. This sample has 100,000 to 150,000 distinct CDR3 sequences, with around 46% found just once. The sequenced material came from sorted CD4+, CD8+, or CD8+CD57+ T cells (not recorded which) from PBMCs. This chain uses TRBV2 with TRBJ1-4, with 9 bases identical to TRBD1. This receptor was identified in a human donor in good health, serving as a control. The CDR3 loop reads CASRRTGAEKLFF. DNA for the CDR3: TGTGCCAGCCGGAGGACAGGGGCTGAAAAACTGTTTTTT.